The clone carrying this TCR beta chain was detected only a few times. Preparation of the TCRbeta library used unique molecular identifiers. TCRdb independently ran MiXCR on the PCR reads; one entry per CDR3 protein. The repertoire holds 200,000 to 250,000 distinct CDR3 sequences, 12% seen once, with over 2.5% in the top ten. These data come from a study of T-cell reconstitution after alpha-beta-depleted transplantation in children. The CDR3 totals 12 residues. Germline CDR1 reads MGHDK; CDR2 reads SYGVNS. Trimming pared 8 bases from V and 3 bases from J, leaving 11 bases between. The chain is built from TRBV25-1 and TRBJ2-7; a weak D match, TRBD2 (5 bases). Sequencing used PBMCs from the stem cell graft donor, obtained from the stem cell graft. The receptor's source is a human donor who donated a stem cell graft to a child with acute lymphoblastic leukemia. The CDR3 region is CASGRAGYEQYF. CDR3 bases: TGTGCCAGCGGACGCGCGGGCTACGAGCAGTACTTC.